This T cell receptor beta chain was observed in a study of glioma-infiltrating T cells after dendritic cell vaccination. Notes on the study in general: Higher pretreatment TIL content predicted longer progression-free time and survival.

On this clone: The target antigen is unknown.

In germline, CDR1 is MGHRA, CDR2 YSYEKL. The CDR3 consists of 17 residues. Trimming took off 0 bases at V and 5 bases at J, with 17 bases between the two ends. Specified time point: after dendritic cell vaccination, including at tumor progression/relapse. Produced via immunoSEQ multiplex PCR; TCRdb's table is partial and in-frame only. The table lists approximately 85,000 clones, around 84% of them singletons, with 7.5% to 8.5% in the top ten. This chain joins TRBV4-1 and TRBJ2-4; D is possibly TRBD1 (5 bases). Sequences were derived from blood, sampled after dendritic cell vaccination. The sequence derives from a human donor with glioblastoma. This chain's CDR3 is CASSQDGAVRPQNIQYF. CDR3 bases: TGCGCCAGCAGCCAAGATGGGGCGGTACGACCCCAAAACATTCAGTACTTC.